Listed below are T cell receptor beta chains from one sample, sequenced in a study of shared clonotypes between healthy human individuals. Clones were sequenced by immunoSEQ multiplex PCR, and TCRdb holds only the in-frame ones, with some missing. The table shows over a million clones, with roughly 80% occurring only once. The material sequenced was memory CD4+ T cells sorted from blood. These receptors all stem from a man younger than 30 in good health. The CDR3 runs from the conserved cysteine through the conserved F or W. A D gene is named only where the DNA matches it firmly. The listing skips clone size in some rows; elsewhere it reads once, few, many or a size class.

cdr3_aa cdr3_nt j_call v_call clone_size d_call
CAGLIQGTGGYTF TGTGCCGGTCTGATCCAGGGAACTGGTGGCTACACCTTC TRBJ1-2 TRBV30 . .
CASSLLLLAGANEQFF TGTGCCAGCAGTTTATTATTACTAGCGGGGGCCAATGAGCAGTTCTTC TRBJ2-1 TRBV27 . TRBD2
CASREGTSGLETQYF TGTGCCAGTAGAGAGGGGACTAGCGGGCTGGAGACCCAGTACTTC TRBJ2-5 TRBV19 . TRBD2
CSVGRGYNEQFF TGCAGCGTTGGTAGGGGCTACAATGAGCAGTTCTTC TRBJ2-1 TRBV29-1 . .
CASSLAMGREQYF TGTGCCAGCAGCTTGGCCATGGGGAGGGAGCAGTACTTC TRBJ2-7 TRBV5-4 . .
CASSQGGISGANVLTF TGTGCCAGCAGCCAAGGAGGGATCTCTGGGGCCAACGTCCTGACTTTC TRBJ2-6 TRBV9 . .
CASSPGTGAFF TGCGCCAGCAGCCCCGGGACAGGGGCTTTCTTT TRBJ1-1 TRBV5-1 . TRBD1
CASSESYLGSDYEQYF TGCGCCAGCAGTGAGTCGTACCTTGGGTCGGACTACGAGCAGTACTTC TRBJ2-7 TRBV10-1 . .
CASSQRLGLLYEQYF TGCGCCAGCAGCCAACGCCTCGGACTACTGTACGAGCAGTACTTC TRBJ2-7 TRBV4-3 . .
CASSPGQGPNEKLFF TGCGCCAGCAGCCCGGGACAGGGGCCGAACGAAAAACTGTTTTTT TRBJ1-4 TRBV5-1 . TRBD1
CASSRGQKETQYF TGTGCCAGCTCACGAGGACAGAAAGAGACCCAGTACTTC TRBJ2-5 TRBV18 . .
CASRRQGVYEKLFF TGTGCCAGCAGGCGACAGGGGGTTTACGAAAAACTGTTTTTT TRBJ1-4 TRBV28 . TRBD1
CASKLGNGYTF TGTGCCAGCAAGCTCGGTAATGGCTACACCTTC TRBJ1-2 TRBV6-5 . .
CASSVMTGAPSTDTQYF TGTGCCAGCAGCGTAATGACAGGGGCACCTAGCACAGATACGCAGTATTTT TRBJ2-3 TRBV5-4 . TRBD1
CASSLEGGNYGYTF TGTGCCAGCAGCTTGGAGGGCGGAAACTATGGCTACACCTTC TRBJ1-2 TRBV5-4 . .
CASSLEGLGGQYF TGTGCTAGCAGCTTAGAGGGCCTTGGGGGCCAGTACTTC TRBJ2-5 TRBV7-7 . .
CASSRGQKGAYEQYF TGTGCCAGCTCACGCGGACAGAAAGGGGCCTACGAGCAGTACTTC TRBJ2-7 TRBV18 . .
CASSPWDAREFAFF TGCGCCAGCAGCCCGTGGGATGCGCGCGAATTCGCTTTCTTT TRBJ1-1 TRBV5-1 . .
CASSSGGSSYNSPLHF TGTGCCAGCAGCTCAGGGGGGAGCTCCTATAATTCACCCCTCCACTTT TRBJ1-6 TRBV5-4 . TRBD1
CASSRDQNRGIHSPLHF TGTGCCAGCAGTCGCGACCAAAACAGGGGTATTCATTCACCCCTCCACTTT TRBJ1-6 TRBV5-5 . TRBD1
CASSQPPGTSGRNEQFF TGCGCCAGCAGCCAACCCCCAGGGACTAGCGGGCGCAATGAGCAGTTCTTC TRBJ2-1 TRBV4-3 few TRBD2
CASSFSTSGGNTGELFF TGTGCCAGCAGCTTTTCGACTAGCGGGGGAAACACCGGGGAGCTGTTTTTT TRBJ2-2 TRBV7-8 . TRBD2
CASQRLAGTEQFF TGCGCCAGCCAACGTCTAGCGGGGACTGAGCAGTTCTTC TRBJ2-1 TRBV5-1 . TRBD2
CSVVRTGRNTEAFF TGCAGCGTTGTCCGGACAGGGAGAAACACTGAAGCTTTCTTT TRBJ1-1 TRBV29-1 . TRBD1
CASSPGTSGFYEQYF TGTGCCAGCAGCCCTGGGACTAGCGGATTCTACGAGCAGTACTTC TRBJ2-7 TRBV5-4 . TRBD2
CASLRREDLNEQFF TGTGCCAGCCTCCGAAGAGAGGATCTGAATGAGCAGTTCTTC TRBJ2-1 TRBV6-1 . .
CASSVGGGNTIYF TGTGCCAGCAGCGTAGGAGGGGGAAACACCATATATTTT TRBJ1-3 TRBV9 . .